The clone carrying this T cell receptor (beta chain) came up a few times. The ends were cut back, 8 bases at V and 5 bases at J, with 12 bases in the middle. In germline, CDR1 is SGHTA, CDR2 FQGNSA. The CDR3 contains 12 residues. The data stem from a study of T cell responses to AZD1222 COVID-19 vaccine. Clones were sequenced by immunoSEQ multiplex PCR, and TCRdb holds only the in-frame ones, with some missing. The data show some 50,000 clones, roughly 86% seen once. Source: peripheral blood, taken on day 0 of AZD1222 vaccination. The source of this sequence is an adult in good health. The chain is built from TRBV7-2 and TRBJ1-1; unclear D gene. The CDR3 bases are TGTGCCAGCGGCCATCTATGGACTGAAGCTTTCTTT. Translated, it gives CASGHLWTEAFF.